What follows is one TCR beta chain and its context. The data originate from a study of OX40 agonist ivuxolimab in advanced cancers. Using immunoSEQ multiplex PCR, the repertoire was profiled, and TCRdb retains in-frame clones only, with some absent. The repertoire holds fewer than 200,000 clones, with approximately 94% as singletons. CDR1 and CDR2 from the germline V gene are SGDLS and YYNGEE. V was pared by 0 bases and J by 2 bases, with 15 bases between. CDR3 length equals 16 residues. The V gene is TRBV9, the J gene TRBJ2-7; D not resolved. Sequenced material: CD4+ or CD8+ T cells sorted from blood, taken in a trial of the OX40 agonist ivuxolimab. The origin of this receptor is an adult with an advanced solid tumor such as melanoma, head and neck, liver or kidney cancer. CDR3 bases: TGTGCCAGCAGCGTAGGACCCGACGGCGGACCCTACGAGCAGTACTTC. Translated: CASSVGPDGGPYEQYF.